The 13 T cell receptor beta chains below were found in one sample sequenced in a study of T cells in Graves' hyperthyroidism and ophthalmopathy (dated by TCRdb to the late 2010s). To prepare the library, multiplex PCR was applied. The run used an Illumina HiSeq 2000. The TCR beta CDR3 regions were amplified from RNA transcripts. The TCR CDR3 was subjected to a first round of RT-PCR using the HTBI primer set and the Qiagen OneStep RT-PCR kit. TCRdb trimmed public reads at Q25 via fastp, called clones via MiXCR and kept in-frame beta chains. Each record represents a unique CDR3 protein, reported with the most common genes and DNA among its rows. The sample table holds about 200,000 distinct CDR3 sequences, of which around 19% were seen once. The top ten hold 44% of the sample. The specimen was blood. These receptors were collected from a man aged 40-49 years with Graves' hyperthyroidism.

This clonotype was recorded at least ten times. The J gene is TRBJ2-3, the V gene TRBV24-1; D might be TRBD2 (7 bases). With 6 bases removed from V and 2 bases from J, the gap between germline ends came to 17 bases. Germline V lookup: CDR1 KGHDR, CDR2 SFDVKD. The CDR3 runs to 16 residues. The CDR3 region is CATSSGGARYTDTQYF. CDR3 DNA sequence: TGTGCCACCAGTAGTGGGGGGGCCCGTTACACAGATACGCAGTATTTT.

This clonotype was seen at least ten times. The chain recombines TRBV5-6 with TRBJ2-7; D call uncertain. Deletions cut 0 bases from V and 3 bases from J, with 7 bases between. Germline lookup yields CDR1 SGHDT and CDR2 YYEEEE. The length of the CDR3 is 13 residues. This CDR3 is CASSLDEGYEQYF. CDR3 nucleotide sequence: TGTGCCAGCAGCTTGGACGAAGGCTACGAGCAGTACTTC.

This clonotype was recorded many times. The V gene is TRBV5-1, the J gene TRBJ1-2, with 9 bases fitting TRBD1. Germline loops: CDR1 SGHRS, CDR2 YFSETQ. V shed 4 bases, J shed 4 bases, and the junction held 5 bases outside the gene matches. CDR3 size: 14 residues. CDR3 loop: CASSPDRGGYGYTF. The DNA for the CDR3 is TGCGCCAGCAGCCCGGACAGGGGAGGCTATGGCTACACCTTC.

This clonotype was counted at least ten times. The rearrangement links TRBV3-1 to TRBJ1-5; D is ambiguous. The germline CDR1 and CDR2 sequences are LGHDT and YNNKEL (reference sequence). Trimming pared 0 bases from V and 1 base from J, leaving 4 bases between. This CDR3 contains 14 residues. CDR3 region: CASSQDLSNQPQHF. The CDR3 DNA sequence: TGTGCCAGCAGCCAAGATTTAAGCAATCAGCCCCAGCATTTT.

This clonotype was detected ten times or more. CDR3 region: CASSLDGGLGEKLFF. The CDR3 DNA reads TGCGCCAGCAGCTTGGATGGGGGGCTCGGTGAAAAACTGTTTTTT. This chain connects TRBV5-1 to TRBJ1-4; D possibly corresponds to TRBD1 (6 bases). This CDR3 comprises 15 residues. V lost 0 bases, J lost 7 bases, and 13 bases lay in between. CDR1 and CDR2 from the germline V gene are SGHRS and YFSETQ.

The CDR3 region has the DNA TGTGCCAGCAGTCCGCTGGGACAGGGCGGGGGCTACACCTTC. Translation: CASSPLGQGGGYTF. The V gene is TRBV27, the J gene TRBJ1-2; the match to TRBD1 covers 9 bases. This CDR3 spans 14 amino acids. The V segment lost 5 bases and the J segment 8 bases; nucleotides outside the gene matches: 9. From germline, CDR1 is MNHEY and CDR2 SMNVEV (reference sequence).

The rearrangement joins TRBV2 to TRBJ2-7; 13 positions match TRBD2. The trim removed 6 bases at V and 3 bases at J, leaving 2 bases unmatched. Per the germline V gene, CDR1 is SNHLY and CDR2 is FYNNEI. This CDR3 is built from 14 residues. The CDR3 spells CASRGLAGYYEQYF. Written as DNA, the CDR3 is TGTGCCAGCAGGGGACTAGCGGGGTACTACGAGCAGTACTTC.

The chain recombines TRBV29-1 with TRBJ2-5, with D possibly TRBD1 on 6 matching bases. Germline V CDR1 and CDR2: SQVTM, ANQGSEA. This CDR3 spans 12 amino acids. V was trimmed by 4 bases and J by 5 bases, leaving 11 bases between them. CDR3 nucleotides: TGCAGCGTTGGGACAGATCCCGAGACCCAGTACTTC. It yields the protein CSVGTDPETQYF. Full variable domain (rest looked up from reference TRBV29-1 and TRBJ2-5): SAVISQKPSRDICQRGTSLTIQCQVDSQVTMMFWYRQQPGQSLTLIATANQGSEATYESGFVIDKFPISRPNLTFSTLTVSNMSPEDSSIYLCSVGTDPETQYFGPGTRLLVL.

This clonotype was counted only a few times. The V call is TRBV19, the J call TRBJ1-5, with 8 positions matching TRBD1. J lost 0 bases, V lost 7 bases, and 5 bases had no gene match. CDR1 is LNHDA, CDR2 SQIVND, per germline (reference sequence). The CDR3 runs to 15 residues. CDR3 nucleotides: TGTGCCAGTAATGGACAGGGCTATAGCAATCAGCCCCAGCATTTT. This sequence encodes CASNGQGYSNQPQHF.

The V and J genes are TRBV24-1 and TRBJ2-1; TRBD2 matches 9 bases. The CDR3 runs to 17 residues. Germline V lookup: CDR1 KGHDR, CDR2 SFDVKD. Trimming took 4 bases from V and 0 from J; bases not matched to a gene: 6. The chain's CDR3 is CATSDPSGRSSYNEQFF. The DNA for the CDR3 is TGTGCCACCAGTGACCCCAGCGGGAGGAGCTCCTACAATGAGCAGTTCTTC.

This chain links TRBV29-1 with TRBJ2-7; no definite D call. Germline CDR1 reads SQVTM; CDR2 reads ANQGSEA. V was cut by 7 bases and J by 0 bases, with 16 bases left in between. The CDR3 sequence is 14 residues long. The CDR3 DNA follows: TGCAGCGCGTCATCGGACGGGTCCTCCTACGAGCAGTACTTC. The encoded protein is CSASSDGSSYEQYF.

This clonotype was observed at least ten times. The chain joins TRBV19 to TRBJ1-6; D is undetermined. The V gene lost 5 bases and the J gene lost 7 bases, with 9 bases spanning the gap. The CDR3 has 13 amino acids. Germline V lookup: CDR1 LNHDA, CDR2 SQIVND (reference sequence). The CDR3 sequence: CASSPFRNSPLHF. CDR3 sequence (DNA): TGTGCCAGTAGTCCCTTTCGCAATTCACCCCTCCACTTT.

This clonotype came up a few times. This chain links TRBV28 with TRBJ2-7; 7 nucleotides align to TRBD2. Germline V CDR1 and CDR2: MDHEN, SYDVKM. This CDR3 is built from 12 residues. V gave up 4 bases and J gave up 6 bases; unmatched junction bases: 3. The CDR3 nucleotides are TGTGCCAGCAGTTCGGGGAGGGGCGAGCAGTACTTC. It specifies CASSSGRGEQYF.